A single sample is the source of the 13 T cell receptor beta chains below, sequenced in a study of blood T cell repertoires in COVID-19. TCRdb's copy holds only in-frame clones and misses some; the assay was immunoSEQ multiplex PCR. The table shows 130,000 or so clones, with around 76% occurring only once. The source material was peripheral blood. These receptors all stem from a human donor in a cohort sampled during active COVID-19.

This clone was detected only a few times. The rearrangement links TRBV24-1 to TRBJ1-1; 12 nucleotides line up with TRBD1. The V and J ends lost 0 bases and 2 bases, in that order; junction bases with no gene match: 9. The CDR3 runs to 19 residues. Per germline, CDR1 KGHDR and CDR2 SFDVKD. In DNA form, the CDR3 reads TGTGCCACCAGTGATTTGTGGGGACAGGGGGCTCGTGGAAACACTGAAGCTTTCTTT. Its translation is CATSDLWGQGARGNTEAFF.

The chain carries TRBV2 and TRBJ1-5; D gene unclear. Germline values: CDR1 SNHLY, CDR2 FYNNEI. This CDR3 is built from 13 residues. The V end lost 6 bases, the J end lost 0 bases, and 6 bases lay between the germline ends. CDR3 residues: CASSSYSNQPQHF. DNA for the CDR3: TGTGCCAGCAGCTCGTATAGCAATCAGCCCCAGCATTTT.

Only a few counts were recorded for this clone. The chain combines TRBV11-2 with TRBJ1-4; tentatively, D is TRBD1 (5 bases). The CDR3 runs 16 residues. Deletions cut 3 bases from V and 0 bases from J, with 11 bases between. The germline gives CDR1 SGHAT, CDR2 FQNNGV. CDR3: CASSFRGGATNEKLFF. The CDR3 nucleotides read TGTGCCAGCAGCTTTAGGGGAGGTGCAACTAATGAAAAACTGTTTTTT.

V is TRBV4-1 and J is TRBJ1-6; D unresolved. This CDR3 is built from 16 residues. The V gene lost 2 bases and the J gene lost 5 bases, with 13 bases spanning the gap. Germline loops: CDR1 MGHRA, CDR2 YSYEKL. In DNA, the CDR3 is TGCGCCAGCAGCCAAAAGATTACAGCGGATAATTCACCCCTCCACTTT. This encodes CASSQKITADNSPLHF.

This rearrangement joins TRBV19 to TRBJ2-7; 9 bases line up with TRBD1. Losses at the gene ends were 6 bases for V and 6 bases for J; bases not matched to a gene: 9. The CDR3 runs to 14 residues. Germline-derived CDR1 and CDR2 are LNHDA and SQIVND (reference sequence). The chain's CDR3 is CASSEDRGGGEQYF. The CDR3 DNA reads TGTGCCAGTAGCGAGGACAGGGGTGGAGGCGAGCAGTACTTC.

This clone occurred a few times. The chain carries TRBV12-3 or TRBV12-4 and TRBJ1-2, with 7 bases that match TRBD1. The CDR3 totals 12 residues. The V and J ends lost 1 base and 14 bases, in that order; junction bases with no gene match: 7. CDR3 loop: CASSLVGGARTF. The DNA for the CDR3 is TGTGCCAGCAGTTTAGTAGGGGGCGCGAGAACCTTC.

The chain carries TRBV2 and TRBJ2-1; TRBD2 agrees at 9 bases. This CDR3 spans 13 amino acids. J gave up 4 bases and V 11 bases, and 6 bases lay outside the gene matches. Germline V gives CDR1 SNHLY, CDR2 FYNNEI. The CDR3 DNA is TGTGCCCGGCGGGGGGGCGGGTACAATGAGCAGTTCTTC. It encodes CARRGGGYNEQFF.

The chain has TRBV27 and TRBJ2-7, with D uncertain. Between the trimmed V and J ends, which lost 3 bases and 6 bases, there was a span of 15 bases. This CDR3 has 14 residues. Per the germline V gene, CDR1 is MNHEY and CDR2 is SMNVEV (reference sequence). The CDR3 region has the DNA TGTGCCAGCAGTTTTAATCCATGGGCACTCGAGCAGTACTTC. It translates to CASSFNPWALEQYF.

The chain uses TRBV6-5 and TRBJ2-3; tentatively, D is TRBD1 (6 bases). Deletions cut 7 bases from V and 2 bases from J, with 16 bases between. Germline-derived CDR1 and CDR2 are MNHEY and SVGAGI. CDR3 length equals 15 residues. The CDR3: CASTRQGLNTDTQYF. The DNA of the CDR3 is TGTGCCAGCACCAGGCAGGGGCTTAACACAGATACGCAGTATTTT.

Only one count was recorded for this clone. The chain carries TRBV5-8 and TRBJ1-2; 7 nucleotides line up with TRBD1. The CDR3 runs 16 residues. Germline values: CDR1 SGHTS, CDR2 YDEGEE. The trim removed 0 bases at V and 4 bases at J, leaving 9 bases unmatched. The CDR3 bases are TGTGCCAGCAGCTTGGGAGGCGGAGGGGGCAGCTATGGCTACACCTTC. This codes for CASSLGGGGGSYGYTF.

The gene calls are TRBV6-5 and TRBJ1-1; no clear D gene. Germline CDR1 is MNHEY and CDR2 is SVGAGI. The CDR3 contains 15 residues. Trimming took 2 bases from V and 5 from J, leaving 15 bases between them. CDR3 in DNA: TGTGCCAGCAGTTACGGGTCTGGGTCGGGAACTGAAGCTTTCTTT. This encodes CASSYGSGSGTEAFF.

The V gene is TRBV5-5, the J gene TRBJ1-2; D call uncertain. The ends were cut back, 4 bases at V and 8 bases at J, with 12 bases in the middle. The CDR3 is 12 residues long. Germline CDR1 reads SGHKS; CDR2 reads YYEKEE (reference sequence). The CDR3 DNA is TGTGCCAGCAGCCCGGGTTCGTGGGGCTACACCTTC. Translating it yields CASSPGSWGYTF. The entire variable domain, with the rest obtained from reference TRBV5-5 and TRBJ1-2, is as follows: DAGVTQSPTHLIKTRGQQVTLRCSPISGHKSVSWYQQVLGQGPQFIFQYYEKEERGRGNFPDRFSARQFPNYSSELNVNALLLGDSALYLCASSPGSWGYTFGSGTRLTVV.

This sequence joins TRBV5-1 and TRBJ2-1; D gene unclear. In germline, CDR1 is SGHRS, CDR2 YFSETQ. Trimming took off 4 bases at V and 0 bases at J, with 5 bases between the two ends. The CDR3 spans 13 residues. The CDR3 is CASSLSSYNEQFF. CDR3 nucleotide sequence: TGCGCCAGCAGCCTAAGCTCCTACAATGAGCAGTTCTTC.